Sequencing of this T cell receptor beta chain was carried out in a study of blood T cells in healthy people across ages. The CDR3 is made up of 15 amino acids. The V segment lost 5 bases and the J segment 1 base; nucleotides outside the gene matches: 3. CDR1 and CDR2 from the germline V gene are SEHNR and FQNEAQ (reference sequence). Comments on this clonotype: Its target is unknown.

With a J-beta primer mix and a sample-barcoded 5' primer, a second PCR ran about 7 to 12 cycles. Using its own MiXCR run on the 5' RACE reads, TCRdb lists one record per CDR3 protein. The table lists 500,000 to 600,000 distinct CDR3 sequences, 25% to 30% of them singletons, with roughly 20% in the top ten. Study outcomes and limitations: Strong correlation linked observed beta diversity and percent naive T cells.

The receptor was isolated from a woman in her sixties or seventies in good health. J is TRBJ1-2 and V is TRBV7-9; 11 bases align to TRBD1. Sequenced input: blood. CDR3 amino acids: CASSGTGGFNYGYTF. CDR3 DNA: TGTGCCAGCAGCGGGACAGGGGGATTTAACTATGGCTACACCTTC. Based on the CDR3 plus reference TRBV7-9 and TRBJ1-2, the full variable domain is DTGVSQNPRHKITKRGQNVTFRCDPISEHNRLYWYRQTLGQGPEFLTYFQNEAQLEKSRLLSDRFSAERPKGSFSTLEIQRTEQGDSAMYLCASSGTGGFNYGYTFGSGTRLTVV.